One T cell receptor beta chain is described in this entry. This sample is drawn from a study of cytomegalovirus exposure and HLA in healthy donors. Both 60 Vbeta primers and 13 Jbeta primers went into the PCR. The data were produced by immunoSEQ multiplex PCR, yet TCRdb's version contains in-frame clones alone and is incomplete. The repertoire holds over 150,000 clones, with about 80% as singletons. The V end lost 2 bases, the J end lost 4 bases, and 12 bases lay between the germline ends. Per germline, CDR1 SEHNR and CDR2 FQNEAQ (reference sequence). The CDR3 runs 14 residues. The receptor was isolated from a woman in her thirties or forties in good health and CMV-seronegative. The J gene is TRBJ2-7, the V gene TRBV7-9; D is uncertain. The specimen was PBMCs. CDR3 coding DNA: TGTGCCAGCAGCTTAAACAGAGCTCAGTACGAGCAGTACTTC. Translation gives CASSLNRAQYEQYF.